The clone carrying this TCR beta chain was counted between two and nine times. This entry belongs to a study of OX40 agonist ivuxolimab in advanced cancers. Sequenced by immunoSEQ multiplex PCR; TCRdb stores in-frame clones only, minus some. The table shows some 80,000 clones, with more than 75% occurring only once. The TCR sequence derives from an adult with an advanced solid tumor such as melanoma, head and neck, liver or kidney cancer. This sample comprised CD4+ or CD8+ T cells sorted from blood, obtained in a trial of the OX40 agonist ivuxolimab.

The CDR3 spells CASSNSDRVWADQPQHF. In nucleotides, the CDR3 is TGTGCCAGTAGTAACTCCGACAGGGTCTGGGCCGATCAGCCCCAGCATTTT. The chain couples TRBV19 to TRBJ1-5; TRBD1 agrees at 7 bases. V trimming: 4 bases; J trimming: 5 bases; junction bases outside the gene matches: 14. Germline V gene data show CDR1 as LNHDA and CDR2 as SQIVND (reference sequence). CDR3 size: 17 residues.